The entry that follows covers one T cell receptor (beta chain) sequence. Participants were aged about 18 to 100 years from about 25 US areas. The source of the sample is a study of blood T cell repertoires in COVID-19. Study overall: Sources were T cells, B-cell-depleted T cells, or PBMCs; the material itself was cDNA or gDNA.

V was pared by 3 bases and J by 0 bases, with 9 bases between. Germline assignment: CDR1 LNHDA and CDR2 SQIVND (reference sequence). The CDR3 is 15 amino acids. In the original processing: Reference gene primer amplification gave estimated nucleated cell counts. Clones were read by immunoSEQ multiplex PCR, and TCRdb kept only the in-frame ones, dropping some. V and J calls and clone size come straight from that table; D and trimming were deduced from the DNA. The data contain roughly 250,000 clones, about 85% of them singletons. The rearrangement joins TRBV19 to TRBJ1-5; D is perhaps TRBD1 (5 bases). Sequenced input: PBMCs or T cells enriched from blood (not recorded which). The clonotype was recovered from a woman under 40 with acute COVID-19. Written as DNA, the CDR3 is TGTGCCAGTAGTATCCAGGGCCCTAGCAATCAGCCCCAGCATTTT. This gives the protein CASSIQGPSNQPQHF. The whole variable domain, filled in from reference TRBV19 and TRBJ1-5, reads DGGITQSPKYLFRKEGQNVTLSCEQNLNHDAMYWYRQDPGQGLRLIYYSQIVNDFQKGDIAEGYSVSREKKESFPLTVTSAQKNPTAFYLCASSIQGPSNQPQHFGDGTRLSIL.